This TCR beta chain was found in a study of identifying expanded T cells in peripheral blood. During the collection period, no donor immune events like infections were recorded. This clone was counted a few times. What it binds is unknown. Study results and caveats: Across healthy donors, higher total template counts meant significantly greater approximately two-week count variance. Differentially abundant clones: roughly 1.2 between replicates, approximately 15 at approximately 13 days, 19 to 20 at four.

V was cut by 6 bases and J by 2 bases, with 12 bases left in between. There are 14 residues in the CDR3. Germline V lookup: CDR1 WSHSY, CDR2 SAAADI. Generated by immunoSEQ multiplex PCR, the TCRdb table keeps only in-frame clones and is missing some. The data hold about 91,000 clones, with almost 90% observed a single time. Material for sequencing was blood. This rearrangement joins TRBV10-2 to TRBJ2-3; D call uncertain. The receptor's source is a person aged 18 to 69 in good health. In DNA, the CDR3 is TGCGCCAGCAGCAGAGGAACTCTCACAGATACGCAGTATTTT. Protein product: CASSRGTLTDTQYF.